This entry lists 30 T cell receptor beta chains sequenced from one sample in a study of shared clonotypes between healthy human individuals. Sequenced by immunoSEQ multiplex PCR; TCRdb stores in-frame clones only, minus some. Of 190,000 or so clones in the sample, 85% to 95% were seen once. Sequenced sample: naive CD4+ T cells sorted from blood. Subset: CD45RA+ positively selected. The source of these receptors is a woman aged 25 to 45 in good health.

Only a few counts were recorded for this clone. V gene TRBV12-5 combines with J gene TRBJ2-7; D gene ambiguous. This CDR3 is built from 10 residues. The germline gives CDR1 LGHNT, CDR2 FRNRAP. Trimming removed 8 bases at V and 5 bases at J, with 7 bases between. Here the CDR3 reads CASSGDEQYF. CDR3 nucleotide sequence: TGTGCTAGTTCTGGGGACGAGCAGTACTTC.

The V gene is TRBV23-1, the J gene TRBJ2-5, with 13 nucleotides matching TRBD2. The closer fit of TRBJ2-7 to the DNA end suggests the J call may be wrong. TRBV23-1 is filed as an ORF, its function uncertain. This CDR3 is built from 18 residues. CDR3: CASSRSDGTSGDSYEQYF. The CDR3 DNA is TGCGCCAGCAGTCGGTCGGACGGGACTAGCGGGGACTCCTACGAGCAGTACTTC.

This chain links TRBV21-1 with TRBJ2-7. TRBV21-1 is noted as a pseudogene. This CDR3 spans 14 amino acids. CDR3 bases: TGTGCCAGCAGCAAGAACCCCATTCGCCACGAGCAGTACTTC. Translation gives CASSKNPIRHEQYF.

The CDR3 nucleotides read TGTGCCAGCAGCCGACTAGCGGGAGCAGATACGCAGTATTTT. Its protein is CASSRLAGADTQYF. The gene calls are TRBV5-6 and TRBJ2-3; 12 bases map to TRBD2. V lost 4 bases, J lost 4 bases, and 1 base stayed unmatched. The germline CDR1 and CDR2 sequences are SGHDT and YYEEEE. The CDR3 has 14 amino acids.

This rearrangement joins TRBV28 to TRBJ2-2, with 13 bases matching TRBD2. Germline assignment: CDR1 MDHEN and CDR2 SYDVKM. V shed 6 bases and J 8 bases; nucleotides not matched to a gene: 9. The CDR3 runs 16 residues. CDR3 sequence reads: CASSSPGLAGAGELFF. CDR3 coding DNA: TGTGCCAGCAGCTCCCCCGGACTAGCGGGAGCTGGGGAGCTGTTTTTT.

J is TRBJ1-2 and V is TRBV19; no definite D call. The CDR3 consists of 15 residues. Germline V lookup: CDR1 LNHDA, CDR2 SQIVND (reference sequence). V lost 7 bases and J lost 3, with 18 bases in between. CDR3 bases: TGTGCCAGTACTGCTCGCGGTTTACCCTACTATGGCTACACCTTC. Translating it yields CASTARGLPYYGYTF. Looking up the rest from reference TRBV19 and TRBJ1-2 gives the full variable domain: DGGITQSPKYLFRKEGQNVTLSCEQNLNHDAMYWYRQDPGQGLRLIYYSQIVNDFQKGDIAEGYSVSREKKESFPLTVTSAQKNPTAFYLCASTARGLPYYGYTFGSGTRLTVV.

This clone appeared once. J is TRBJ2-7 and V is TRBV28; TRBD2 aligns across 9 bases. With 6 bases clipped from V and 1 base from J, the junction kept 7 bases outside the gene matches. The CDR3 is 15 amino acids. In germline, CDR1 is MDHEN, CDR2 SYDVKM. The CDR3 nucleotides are TGTGCCAGCAGCAATAGCGGGAGTGGTTCCTACGAGCAGTACTTC. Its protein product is CASSNSGSGSYEQYF.

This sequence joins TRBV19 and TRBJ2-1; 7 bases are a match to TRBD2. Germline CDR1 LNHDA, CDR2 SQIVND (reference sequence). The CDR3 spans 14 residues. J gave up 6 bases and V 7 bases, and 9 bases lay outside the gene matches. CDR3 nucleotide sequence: TGTGCCAGTACCAGACGGCGGGAGTTCAATGAGCAGTTCTTC. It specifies CASTRRREFNEQFF.

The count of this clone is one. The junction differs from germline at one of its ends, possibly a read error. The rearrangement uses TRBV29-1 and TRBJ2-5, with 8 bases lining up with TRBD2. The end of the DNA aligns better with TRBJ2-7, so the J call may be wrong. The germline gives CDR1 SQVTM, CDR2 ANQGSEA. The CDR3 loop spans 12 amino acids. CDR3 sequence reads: CSAGLASNEQYF. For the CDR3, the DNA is TGCAGCGCTGGACTAGCCTCCAACGAGCAGTACTTC.

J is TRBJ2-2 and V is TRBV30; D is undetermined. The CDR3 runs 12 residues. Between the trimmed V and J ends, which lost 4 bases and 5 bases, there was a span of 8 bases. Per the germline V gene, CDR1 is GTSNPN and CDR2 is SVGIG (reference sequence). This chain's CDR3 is CAWTRVTGELFF. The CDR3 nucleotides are TGTGCCTGGACTAGGGTTACCGGGGAGCTGTTTTTT.

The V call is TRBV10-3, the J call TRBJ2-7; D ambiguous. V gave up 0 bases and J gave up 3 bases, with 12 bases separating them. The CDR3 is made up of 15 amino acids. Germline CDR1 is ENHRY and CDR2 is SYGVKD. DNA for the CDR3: TGTGCCATCAGTGAGTCAGAAAGCCAACACTACGAGCAGTACTTC. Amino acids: CAISESESQHYEQYF.

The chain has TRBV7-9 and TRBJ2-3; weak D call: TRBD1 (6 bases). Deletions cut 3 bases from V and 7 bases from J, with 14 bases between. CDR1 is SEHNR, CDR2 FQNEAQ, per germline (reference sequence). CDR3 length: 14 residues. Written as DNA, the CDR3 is TGTGCCAGCAGCTTGGAGGCAGGGGATAATACGCAGTATTTT. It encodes CASSLEAGDNTQYF.

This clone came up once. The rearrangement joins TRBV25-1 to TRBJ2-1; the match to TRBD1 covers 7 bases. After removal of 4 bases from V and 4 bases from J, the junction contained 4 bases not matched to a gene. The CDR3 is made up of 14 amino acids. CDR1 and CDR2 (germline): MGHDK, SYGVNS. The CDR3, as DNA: TGTGCCAGCAGTGCAGACAGGGCGTACAATGAGCAGTTCTTC. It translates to CASSADRAYNEQFF.

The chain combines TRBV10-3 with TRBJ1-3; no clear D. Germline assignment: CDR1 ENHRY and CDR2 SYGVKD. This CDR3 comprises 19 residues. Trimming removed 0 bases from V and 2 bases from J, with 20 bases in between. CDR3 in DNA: TGTGCCATCAGTGAGTCGATCGGGCATCAGGCAGGACCTGGAAACACCATATATTTT. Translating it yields CAISESIGHQAGPGNTIYF.

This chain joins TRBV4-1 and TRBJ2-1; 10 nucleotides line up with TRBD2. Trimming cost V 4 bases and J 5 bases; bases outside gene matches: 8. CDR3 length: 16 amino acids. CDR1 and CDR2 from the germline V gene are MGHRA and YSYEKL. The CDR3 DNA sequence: TGCGCCAGCAGCCTCCACCCTGGACTAGCGGACAATGAGCAGTTCTTC. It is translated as CASSLHPGLADNEQFF.

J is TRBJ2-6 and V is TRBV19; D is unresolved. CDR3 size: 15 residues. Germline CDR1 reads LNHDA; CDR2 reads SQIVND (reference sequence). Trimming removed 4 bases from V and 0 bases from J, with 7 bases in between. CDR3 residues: CASSKSDSGANVLTF. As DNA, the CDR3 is TGTGCCAGTAGTAAGTCGGACTCTGGGGCCAACGTCCTGACTTTC. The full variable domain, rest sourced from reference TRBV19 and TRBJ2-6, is DGGITQSPKYLFRKEGQNVTLSCEQNLNHDAMYWYRQDPGQGLRLIYYSQIVNDFQKGDIAEGYSVSREKKESFPLTVTSAQKNPTAFYLCASSKSDSGANVLTFGAGSRLTVL.

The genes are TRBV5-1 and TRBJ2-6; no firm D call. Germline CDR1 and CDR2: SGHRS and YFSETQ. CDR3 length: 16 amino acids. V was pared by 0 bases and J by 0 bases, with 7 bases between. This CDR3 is CASSLASLSGANVLTF. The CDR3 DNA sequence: TGCGCCAGCAGCTTGGCTTCCCTCTCTGGGGCCAACGTCCTGACTTTC.

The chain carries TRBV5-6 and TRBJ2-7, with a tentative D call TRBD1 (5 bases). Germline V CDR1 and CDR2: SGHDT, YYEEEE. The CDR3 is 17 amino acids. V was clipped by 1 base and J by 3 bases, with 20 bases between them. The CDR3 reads CASSLLSRVATVYEQYF. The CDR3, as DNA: TGTGCCAGCAGCTTGTTATCTCGCGTGGCGACAGTCTACGAGCAGTACTTC.

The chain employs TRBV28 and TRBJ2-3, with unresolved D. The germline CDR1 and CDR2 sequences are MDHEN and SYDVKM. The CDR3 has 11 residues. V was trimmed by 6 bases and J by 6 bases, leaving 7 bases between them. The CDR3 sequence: CASSHLDTQYF. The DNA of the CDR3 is TGTGCCAGCAGCCACCTGGATACGCAGTATTTT.

The CDR3 is CASSLQDSYEQYF. The CDR3 DNA reads TGTGCCAGCAGCTTACAGGACAGCTACGAGCAGTACTTC. The rearrangement joins TRBV7-2 to TRBJ2-5; possible D gene TRBD1, 6 bases. The DNA end favors TRBJ2-7, so the J call may be wrong. This CDR3 comprises 13 residues. Germline assignment: CDR1 SGHTA and CDR2 FQGNSA.

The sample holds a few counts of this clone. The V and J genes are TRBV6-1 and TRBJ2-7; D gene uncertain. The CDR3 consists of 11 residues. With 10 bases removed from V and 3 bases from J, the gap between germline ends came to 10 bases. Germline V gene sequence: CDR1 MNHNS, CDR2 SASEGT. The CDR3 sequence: CATRSLYEQYF. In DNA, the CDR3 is TGTGCCACCCGGTCCCTCTACGAGCAGTACTTC.

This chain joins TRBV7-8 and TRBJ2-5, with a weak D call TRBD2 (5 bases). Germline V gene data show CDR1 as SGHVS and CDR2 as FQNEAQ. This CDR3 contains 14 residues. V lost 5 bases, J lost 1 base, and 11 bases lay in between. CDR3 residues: CASSHFSGQETQYF. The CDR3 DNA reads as TGTGCCAGCAGCCATTTCAGCGGCCAAGAGACCCAGTACTTC.

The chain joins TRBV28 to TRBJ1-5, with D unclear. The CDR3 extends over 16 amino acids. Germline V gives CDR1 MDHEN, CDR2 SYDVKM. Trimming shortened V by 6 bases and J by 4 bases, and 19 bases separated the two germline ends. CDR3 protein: CASRLRVSLRNQPQHF. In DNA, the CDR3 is TGTGCCAGCAGATTAAGGGTCTCCCTTCGAAATCAGCCCCAGCATTTT.

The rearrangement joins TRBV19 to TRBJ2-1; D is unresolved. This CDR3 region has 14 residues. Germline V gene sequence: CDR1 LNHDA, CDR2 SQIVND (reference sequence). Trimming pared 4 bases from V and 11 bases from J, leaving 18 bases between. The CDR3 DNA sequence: TGTGCCAGTAGTACCGAGGCTGCGACTCTGAAGCAGTTCTTC. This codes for CASSTEAATLKQFF.

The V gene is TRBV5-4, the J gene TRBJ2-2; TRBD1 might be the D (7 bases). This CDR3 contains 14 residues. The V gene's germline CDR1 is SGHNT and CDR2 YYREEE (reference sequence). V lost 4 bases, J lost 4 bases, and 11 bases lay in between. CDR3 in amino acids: CASSPQGGTGELFF. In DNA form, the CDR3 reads TGTGCCAGCAGCCCCCAGGGGGGCACCGGGGAGCTGTTTTTT. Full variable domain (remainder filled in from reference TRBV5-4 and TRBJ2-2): ETGVTQSPTHLIKTRGQQVTLRCSSQSGHNTVSWYQQALGQGPQFIFQYYREEENGRGNFPPRFSGLQFPNYSSELNVNALELDDSALYLCASSPQGGTGELFFGEGSRLTVL.

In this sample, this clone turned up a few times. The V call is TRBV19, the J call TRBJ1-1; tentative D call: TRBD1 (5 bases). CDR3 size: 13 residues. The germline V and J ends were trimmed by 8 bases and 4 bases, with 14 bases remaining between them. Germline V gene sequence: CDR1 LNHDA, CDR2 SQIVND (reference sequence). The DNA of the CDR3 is TGTGCCAGTGGACACGGATGGATCACTGAAGCTTTCTTT. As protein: CASGHGWITEAFF.

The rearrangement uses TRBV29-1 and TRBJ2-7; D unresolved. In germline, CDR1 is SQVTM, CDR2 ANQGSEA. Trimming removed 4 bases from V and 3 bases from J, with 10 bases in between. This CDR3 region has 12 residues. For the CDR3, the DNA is TGCAGCGTTGGAAGTGATGACTACGAGCAGTACTTC. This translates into CSVGSDDYEQYF.

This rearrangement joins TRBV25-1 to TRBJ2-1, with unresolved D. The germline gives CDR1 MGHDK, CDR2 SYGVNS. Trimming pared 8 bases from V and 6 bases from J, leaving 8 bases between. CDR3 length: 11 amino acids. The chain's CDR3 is CASRSTNEQFF. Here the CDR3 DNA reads TGTGCCAGCCGCTCTACCAATGAGCAGTTCTTC. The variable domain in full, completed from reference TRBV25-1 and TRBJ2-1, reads EADIYQTPRYLVIGTGKKITLECSQTMGHDKMYWYQQDPGMELHLIHYSYGVNSTEKGDLSSESTVSRIRTEHFPLTLESARPSHTSQYLCASRSTNEQFFGPGTRLTVL.

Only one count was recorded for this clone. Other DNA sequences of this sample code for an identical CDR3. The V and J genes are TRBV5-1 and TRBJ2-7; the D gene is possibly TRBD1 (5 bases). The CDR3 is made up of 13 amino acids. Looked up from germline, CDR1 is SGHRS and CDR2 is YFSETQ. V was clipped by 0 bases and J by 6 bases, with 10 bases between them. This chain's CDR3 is CASSLGQGGEQYF. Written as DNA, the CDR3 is TGCGCCAGCAGCTTGGGTCAGGGTGGCGAGCAGTACTTC.

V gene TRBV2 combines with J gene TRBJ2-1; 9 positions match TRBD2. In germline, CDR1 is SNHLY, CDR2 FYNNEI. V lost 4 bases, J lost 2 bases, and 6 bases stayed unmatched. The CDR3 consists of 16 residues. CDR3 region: CASSVGSGGPYNEQFF. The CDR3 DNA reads TGTGCCAGCAGTGTGGGTAGCGGGGGCCCCTACAATGAGCAGTTCTTC.